A single sample is the source of the 25 T cell receptor beta chains below, sequenced in a study of regulatory T cells in long-lasting Graves disease. To make TCR beta libraries, researchers used iRepertoire HTBI primers and Arm-PCR of CDR3 regions. TCRdb recomputed calls from the multiplex PCR reads with MiXCR, one row per CDR3 protein. The data show 450,000 to 600,000 distinct CDR3 sequences, with less than 15% seen just once and roughly 10% held by the top ten. Time point defined: newly diagnosed GD, antithyroid drugs for less than 3 months. TCR sequences were obtained from RNA taken from PBMCs. The same sample was also studied in work on T cells in Graves' hyperthyroidism and ophthalmopathy.

Sequences were derived from peripheral blood mononuclear cells (PBMCs), sampled at new diagnosis, from a patient treated with antithyroid drugs. The receptors shown here come from a man aged 25-45 years with Graves disease.

V gene TRBV18 combines with J gene TRBJ1-3, with D perhaps matching TRBD1 (6 bases). Germline CDR1 is KGHSH and CDR2 is LQKENI. The V end lost 5 bases, the J end lost 4 bases, and 12 bases lay between the germline ends. The CDR3 is 14 amino acids. The CDR3 sequence is CASSAWTEGNTIYF. For the CDR3, the DNA is TGTGCCAGCTCAGCGTGGACAGAAGGAAACACCATATATTTT.

This chain uses TRBV24-1 with TRBJ1-1; D ambiguous. Germline V CDR1 and CDR2: KGHDR, SFDVKD. V lost 2 bases and J 5 bases, leaving 14 bases between the germline ends. The CDR3 has 15 amino acids. The CDR3 sequence is CATSDSRHVGTEAFF. The DNA of the CDR3 is TGTGCCACCAGTGATTCCCGACACGTGGGGACTGAAGCTTTCTTT.

The chain is built from TRBV20-1 and TRBJ1-3; no clear D gene. Germline-derived CDR1 and CDR2 are DFQATT and SNEGSKA (reference sequence). The CDR3 is 14 amino acids. Trimming removed 6 bases from V and 0 bases from J, with 12 bases in between. The CDR3 sequence: CSAERRLSGNTIYF. The CDR3 DNA is TGCAGTGCCGAGAGGCGGCTCTCTGGAAACACCATATATTTT.

This clonotype has a handful of counts. The rearrangement joins TRBV20-1 to TRBJ2-1, with 11 bases aligning to TRBD2. The CDR3 length is 14 residues. V trimming: 6 bases; J trimming: 6 bases; junction bases outside the gene matches: 7. CDR1 is DFQATT and CDR2 is SNEGSKA in the germline V gene (reference sequence). This CDR3 reads CSAGGTSGGNEQFF. CDR3 DNA sequence: TGCAGTGCGGGAGGGACTAGCGGAGGCAATGAGCAGTTCTTC.

In its sample, this clonotype was seen many times. The V call is TRBV19, the J call TRBJ2-2, with D perhaps TRBD2 (6 bases). The CDR3 runs to 16 residues. Germline CDR1 LNHDA, CDR2 SQIVND (reference sequence). V gave up 3 bases and J gave up 3 bases, with 14 bases separating them. CDR3 bases: TGTGCCAGTAGTATCCGACGGGAGCCGCACACCGGGGAGCTGTTTTTT. Amino acids: CASSIRREPHTGELFF. The variable domain in full, completed from reference TRBV19 and TRBJ2-2, reads DGGITQSPKYLFRKEGQNVTLSCEQNLNHDAMYWYRQDPGQGLRLIYYSQIVNDFQKGDIAEGYSVSREKKESFPLTVTSAQKNPTAFYLCASSIRREPHTGELFFGEGSRLTVL.

This clonotype was observed at least ten times. V is TRBV3-1 and J is TRBJ2-5; 12 bases line up with TRBD2. The V gene end was trimmed by 4 bases and the J gene end by 5 bases; junction bases not matched to a gene: 8. The V gene's germline CDR1 is LGHDT and CDR2 YNNKEL (reference sequence). This CDR3 contains 16 residues. The CDR3 is CASSLTLAGGPETQYF. As DNA, the CDR3 is TGTGCCAGCAGCCTGACGCTAGCGGGAGGGCCGGAGACCCAGTACTTC.

The chain carries TRBV6-4 and TRBJ2-1; TRBD2 aligns across 9 bases. Germline V CDR1 and CDR2: MRHNA, SNTAGT. The CDR3 covers 16 residues. The J segment lost 12 bases and the V segment lost 6 bases, leaving 18 bases of the junction unmatched. The CDR3 is CASRDSGGGSLGMQFF. In DNA form, the CDR3 reads TGTGCCAGCAGAGATAGCGGGGGTGGTAGTCTCGGAATGCAGTTCTTC.

This clonotype showed up just once. The chain recombines TRBV4-2 with TRBJ2-1, with D perhaps given as TRBD1 or TRBD2 (6 bases each). The CDR3 consists of 15 residues. Germline V lookup: CDR1 LGHNA, CDR2 YNFKEQ. V was cut by 4 bases and J by 8 bases, with 18 bases left in between. The CDR3 region is CASSPPIGGGHEQFF. The CDR3 nucleotides are TGTGCCAGCAGCCCACCCATCGGAGGGGGGCATGAGCAGTTCTTC.

This clonotype has at least ten counts. The chain links TRBV20-1 to TRBJ1-2; 9 nucleotides match TRBD1. The length of the CDR3 is 13 residues. Per germline, CDR1 DFQATT and CDR2 SNEGSKA (reference sequence). Unmatched junction bases numbered 3, after V lost 2 bases and J lost 5 bases. CDR3 in amino acids: CSARTDRGYGYTF. In DNA, the CDR3 is TGCAGTGCTAGAACAGACAGGGGGTATGGCTACACCTTC.

This clonotype was observed a handful of times. The rearrangement uses TRBV12-3 or TRBV12-4 and TRBJ2-5, with 10 bases matching TRBD1. V dropped 6 bases and J dropped 2; count of bases not matched to a gene: 18. The CDR3 runs 19 residues. The CDR3 DNA is TGTGCCAGCAGCTCCTACCGACTTCCGGGACAGGGGAAACAAGAGACCCAGTACTTC. Its protein is CASSSYRLPGQGKQETQYF.

Only a few counts were recorded for this clonotype. This CDR3 fails to terminate in the conserved phenylalanine or tryptophan, so it likely reflects a read error. The DNA is omitted, as the CDR3 cannot be located on it reliably, and the CDR3 follows TCRdb's listing. CDR3 sequence: CASSYRNQGAKPFL. The J gene is TRBJ1-1, the V gene TRBV6-2 or TRBV6-3; the table's D call of TRBD1 was not tested on the DNA. Termini included, the CDR3 measures 14 amino acids. CDR1 and CDR2 from the germline V gene are MNHEY and SVGEGT.

V gene TRBV20-1 combines with J gene TRBJ1-2; 10 bases fit TRBD1. The trim removed 1 base at V and 3 bases at J, leaving 11 bases unmatched. The germline CDR1 and CDR2 sequences are DFQATT and SNEGSKA (reference sequence). This CDR3 has 17 amino acids. The chain's CDR3 is CSARGPYRQGAHYGYTF. The DNA for the CDR3 is TGCAGTGCTAGAGGCCCCTATCGACAGGGGGCTCACTATGGCTACACCTTC.

The chain links TRBV12-5 to TRBJ2-7; tentatively, D is TRBD2 (6 bases). Germline-derived CDR1 and CDR2 are LGHNT and FRNRAP. Deletions cut 3 bases from V and 3 bases from J, with 21 bases between. CDR3 length: 17 residues. Written as DNA, the CDR3 is TGTGCTAGTGGTTTTGGGGGTCTCGGGAGCGGAGTCTACGAGCAGTACTTC. Translated: CASGFGGLGSGVYEQYF.

This clonotype was counted many times. V and J are TRBV19 and TRBJ2-5, with D possibly TRBD1 on 6 matching bases. From germline, CDR1 is LNHDA and CDR2 SQIVND (reference sequence). The V end was cut by 7 bases, the J end by 5 bases, with 8 bases between. The CDR3 sequence is 11 residues long. CDR3 DNA: TGTGCCAGTACCCAGGGGGAGACCCAGTACTTC. Amino acids: CASTQGETQYF.

This clonotype occurred a few times. The CDR3 sequence: CSVEDQDRSYGYTF. In nucleotides, the CDR3 is TGCAGCGTTGAAGATCAGGACAGGAGCTATGGCTACACCTTC. The chain links TRBV29-1 to TRBJ1-2; 7 nucleotides match TRBD1. The CDR3 totals 14 residues. Trimming took 0 bases from V and 4 from J; bases not matched to a gene: 5. CDR1 and CDR2 from the germline V gene are SQVTM and ANQGSEA.

A remark on this clonotype: A read error is the likely source, as a far larger clone sits one nucleotide away. J is TRBJ2-3 and V is TRBV2; TRBD2 agrees at 9 bases. The germline V gene has CDR1 SNHLY and CDR2 FYNNEI. There are 17 residues in the CDR3. After removal of 6 bases from V and 4 bases from J, the junction contained 14 bases not matched to a gene. The CDR3: CASSPRPRREGSDTQYF. CDR3 nucleotide sequence: TGTGCCAGCAGCCCACGACCTCGGCGGGAGGGGTCAGATACGCAGTATTTT.

This clonotype was recorded many times. The gene calls are TRBV27 and TRBJ2-3; D is uncertain. Trimming stripped 2 bases from V and 6 bases from J, with 12 bases between. The CDR3 spans 14 residues. Germline assignment: CDR1 MNHEY and CDR2 SMNVEV (reference sequence). For the CDR3, the DNA is TGTGCCAGCAGTTTAGGATCCAGCAGCGATACGCAGTATTTT. Translating it yields CASSLGSSSDTQYF.

The table lists this clonotype with many counts. This rearrangement joins TRBV7-3 to TRBJ2-3; D is uncertain. The V gene's germline CDR1 is SGHTA and CDR2 FQGTGA. The V end lost 0 bases, the J end lost 2 bases, and 6 bases lay between the germline ends. This CDR3 spans 14 amino acids. CDR3 in DNA: TGTGCCAGCAGCTTAACGGCTAACACAGATACGCAGTATTTT. It yields the protein CASSLTANTDTQYF.

V and J are TRBV2 and TRBJ2-1; 9 bases match TRBD2. The J segment lost 2 bases and the V segment lost 2 bases, leaving 1 base of the junction unmatched. The length of the CDR3 is 15 residues. Per germline, CDR1 SNHLY and CDR2 FYNNEI. In nucleotides, the CDR3 is TGTGCCAGCAGTGAAAAGCGGGGGGCCTACAATGAGCAGTTCTTC. Translated: CASSEKRGAYNEQFF.

Ten or more counts support this clonotype. The V and J genes are TRBV5-1 and TRBJ2-7; TRBD1 matches at 8 bases. V lost 2 bases and J lost 1; bases outside the gene matches: 5. Looked up from germline, CDR1 is SGHRS and CDR2 is YFSETQ. The CDR3 has 15 amino acids. The CDR3 DNA is TGCGCCAGCAGCTTAAGGACAGGGATATCCTACGAGCAGTACTTC. Protein: CASSLRTGISYEQYF.

This clonotype was observed at least ten times. The V and J genes are TRBV6-1 and TRBJ2-5; no firm D call. Germline loops: CDR1 MNHNS, CDR2 SASEGT. The CDR3 consists of 17 residues. The germline V and J ends were trimmed by 6 bases and 0 bases, with 20 bases remaining between them. CDR3 sequence reads: CASSSGPRNLYQETQYF. The CDR3 DNA follows: TGTGCCAGCAGCTCAGGCCCTCGGAACCTGTACCAAGAGACCCAGTACTTC.

Many counts were recorded for this clonotype. The DNA of the CDR3 is TGTGCCAGCAGCCATGACATGAACACTGAAGCTTTCTTT. Translating gives CASSHDMNTEAFF. The chain is built from TRBV11-1 and TRBJ1-1, with unresolved D. Germline CDR1 and CDR2: SGHAT and FQDESV (reference sequence). Trimming cost V 5 bases and J 0 bases, with 7 bases left between them. CDR3 size: 13 residues.

This clonotype was counted at least ten times. The rearrangement joins TRBV24-1 to TRBJ1-2; a possible D gene is TRBD1 (6 bases). Germline CDR1 reads KGHDR; CDR2 reads SFDVKD. V shed 3 bases and J shed 4 bases, with 8 bases lying between them. CDR3 length: 13 residues. The CDR3 DNA follows: TGTGCCACCAGTGATCGGGACACCTATGGCTACACCTTC. It specifies CATSDRDTYGYTF.

This clonotype was counted at least ten times. This sequence joins TRBV27 and TRBJ2-7; 10 bases map to TRBD2. Trimming at V came to 6 bases and at J to 3 bases, leaving 8 bases not matched to a gene. Germline V lookup: CDR1 MNHEY, CDR2 SMNVEV (reference sequence). There are 15 residues in the CDR3. In DNA form, the CDR3 reads TGTGCCAGCAGACCTACGGGACTAGCGTACTACGAGCAGTACTTC. Translation gives CASRPTGLAYYEQYF.

The chain is built from TRBV6-1 and TRBJ2-7; TRBD2 aligns across 9 bases. Per the germline V gene, CDR1 is MNHNS and CDR2 is SASEGT. CDR3 length: 12 residues. CDR3 DNA sequence: TGTACAAGCGGGGGGAGCTCCTACGAGCAGTACTTC. Translated, it gives CTSGGSSYEQYF.